This TCR beta chain originates from a study of blood T cell repertoires in COVID-19. The table came from immunoSEQ multiplex PCR; TCRdb's copy has only in-frame clones and leaves some out. The data contain fewer than 350,000 clones, under 90% of them singletons. With 2 bases removed from V and 1 base from J, the gap between germline ends came to 6 bases. Per germline, CDR1 SGHRS and CDR2 YFSETQ. The CDR3 totals 13 residues. Points on this clone: At the DNA level, this CDR3 is encoded by other sequences in the same sample as well.

The sequence was obtained from a woman aged 55-69 years with active or convalescent COVID-19. The sequenced material came from peripheral blood. V gene TRBV5-1 combines with J gene TRBJ1-1, with D perhaps TRBD1 (6 bases). Here the CDR3 DNA reads TGCGCCAGCAGCTTACAGGGGAACACTGAAGCTTTCTTT. This gives the protein CASSLQGNTEAFF. The variable domain in full, with the rest retrieved from reference TRBV5-1 and TRBJ1-1, is KAGVTQTPRYLIKTRGQQVTLSCSPISGHRSVSWYQQTPGQGLQFLFEYFSETQRNKGNFPGRFSGRQFSNSRSEMNVSTLELGDSALYLCASSLQGNTEAFFGQGTRLTVV.